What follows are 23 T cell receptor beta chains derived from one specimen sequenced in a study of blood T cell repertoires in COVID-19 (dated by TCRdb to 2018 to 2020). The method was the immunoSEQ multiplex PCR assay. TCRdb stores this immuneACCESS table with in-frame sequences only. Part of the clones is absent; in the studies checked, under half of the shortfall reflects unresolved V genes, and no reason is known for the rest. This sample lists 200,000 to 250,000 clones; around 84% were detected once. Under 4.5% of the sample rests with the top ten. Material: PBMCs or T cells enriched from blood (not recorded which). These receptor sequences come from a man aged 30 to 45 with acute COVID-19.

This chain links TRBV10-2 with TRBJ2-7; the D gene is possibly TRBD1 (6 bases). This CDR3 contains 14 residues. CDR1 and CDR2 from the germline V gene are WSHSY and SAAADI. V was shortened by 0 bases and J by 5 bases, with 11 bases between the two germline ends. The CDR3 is CASSESKYRDEQYF. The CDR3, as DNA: TGCGCCAGCAGTGAGTCGAAATACAGGGACGAGCAGTACTTC.

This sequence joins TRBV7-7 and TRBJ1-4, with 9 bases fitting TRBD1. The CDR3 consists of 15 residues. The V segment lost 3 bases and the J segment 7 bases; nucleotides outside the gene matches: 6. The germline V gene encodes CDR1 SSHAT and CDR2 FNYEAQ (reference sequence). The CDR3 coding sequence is TGTGCCAGCAGCTTGGGGACAGGGAGCGGTGAAAAACTGTTTTTT. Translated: CASSLGTGSGEKLFF.

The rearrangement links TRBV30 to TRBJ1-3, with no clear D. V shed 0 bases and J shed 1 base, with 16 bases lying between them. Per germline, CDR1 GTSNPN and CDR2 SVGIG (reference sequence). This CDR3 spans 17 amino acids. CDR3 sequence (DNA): TGTGCCTGGAGTGTACGCCTTAGTTACGGGTCTGGAAACACCATATATTTT. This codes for CAWSVRLSYGSGNTIYF.

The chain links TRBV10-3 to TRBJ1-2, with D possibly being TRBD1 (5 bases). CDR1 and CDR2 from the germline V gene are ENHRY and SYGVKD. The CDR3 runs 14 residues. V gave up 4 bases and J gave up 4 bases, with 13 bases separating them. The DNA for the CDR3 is TGTGCCATCAGTGGATTCGACAGCTCCTATGGCTACACCTTC. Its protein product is CAISGFDSSYGYTF.

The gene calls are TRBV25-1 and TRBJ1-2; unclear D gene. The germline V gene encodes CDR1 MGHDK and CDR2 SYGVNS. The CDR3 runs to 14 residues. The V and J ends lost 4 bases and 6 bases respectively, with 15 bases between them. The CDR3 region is CASSGGYHGDGYTF. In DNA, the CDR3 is TGTGCCAGCAGTGGTGGATACCACGGGGATGGCTACACCTTC.

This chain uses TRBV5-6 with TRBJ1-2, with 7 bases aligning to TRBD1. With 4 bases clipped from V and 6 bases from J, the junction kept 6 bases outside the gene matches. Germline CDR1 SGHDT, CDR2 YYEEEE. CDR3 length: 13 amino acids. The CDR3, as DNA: TGTGCCAGCAGCGTTGACAGGGTGGATGGCTACACCTTC. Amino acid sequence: CASSVDRVDGYTF.

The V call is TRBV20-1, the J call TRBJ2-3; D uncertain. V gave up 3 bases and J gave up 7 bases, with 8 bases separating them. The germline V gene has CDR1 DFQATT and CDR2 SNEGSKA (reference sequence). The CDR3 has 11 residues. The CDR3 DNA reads TGCAGTGCTAGGGGCCGGAATACGCAGTATTTT. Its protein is CSARGRNTQYF.

The CDR3 spells CASRYRAGSNTGELFF. CDR3 sequence (DNA): TGCGCCAGCAGGTATCGAGCGGGGTCGAACACCGGGGAGCTGTTTTTT. V and J are TRBV10-2 and TRBJ2-2; 7 bases align to TRBD2. CDR3 length: 16 residues. V lost 6 bases to trimming and J lost 0 bases; unmatched junction nucleotides: 7. CDR1 and CDR2 (germline): WSHSY, SAAADI.

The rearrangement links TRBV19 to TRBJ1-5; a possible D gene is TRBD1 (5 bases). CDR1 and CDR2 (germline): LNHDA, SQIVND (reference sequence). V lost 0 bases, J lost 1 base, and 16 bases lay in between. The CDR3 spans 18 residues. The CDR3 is CASSIDLLSTGSNQPQHF. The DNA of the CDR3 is TGTGCCAGTAGTATAGATCTTTTATCTACAGGAAGCAATCAGCCCCAGCATTTT.

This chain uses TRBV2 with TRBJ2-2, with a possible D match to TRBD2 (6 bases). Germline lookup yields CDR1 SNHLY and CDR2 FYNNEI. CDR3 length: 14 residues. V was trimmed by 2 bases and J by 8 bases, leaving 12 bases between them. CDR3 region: CASSETGVEGELFF. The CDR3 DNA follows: TGTGCCAGCAGTGAAACGGGGGTCGAGGGGGAGCTGTTTTTT.

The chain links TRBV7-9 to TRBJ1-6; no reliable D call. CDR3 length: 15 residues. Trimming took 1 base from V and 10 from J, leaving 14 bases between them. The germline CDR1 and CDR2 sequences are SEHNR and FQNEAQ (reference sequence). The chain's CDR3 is CASSLGGGKSSPLHF. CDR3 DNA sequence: TGTGCCAGCAGCTTAGGGGGAGGCAAGAGCTCACCCCTCCACTTT.

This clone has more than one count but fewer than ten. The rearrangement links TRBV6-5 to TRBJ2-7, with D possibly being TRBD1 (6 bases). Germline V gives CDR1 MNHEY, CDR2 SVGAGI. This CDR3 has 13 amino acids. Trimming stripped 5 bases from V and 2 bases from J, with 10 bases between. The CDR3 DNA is TGTGCCAGCAGTCGACAGGTCCCCTACGAGCAGTACTTC. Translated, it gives CASSRQVPYEQYF.

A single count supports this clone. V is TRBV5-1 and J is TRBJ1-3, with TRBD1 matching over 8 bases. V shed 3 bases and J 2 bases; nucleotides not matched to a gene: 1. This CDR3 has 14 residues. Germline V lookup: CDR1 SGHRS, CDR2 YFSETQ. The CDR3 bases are TGCGCCAGCAGCTCGGACAGGGCTGGAAACACCATATATTTT. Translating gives CASSSDRAGNTIYF. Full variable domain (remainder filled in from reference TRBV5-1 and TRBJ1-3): KAGVTQTPRYLIKTRGQQVTLSCSPISGHRSVSWYQQTPGQGLQFLFEYFSETQRNKGNFPGRFSGRQFSNSRSEMNVSTLELGDSALYLCASSSDRAGNTIYFGEGSWLTVV.

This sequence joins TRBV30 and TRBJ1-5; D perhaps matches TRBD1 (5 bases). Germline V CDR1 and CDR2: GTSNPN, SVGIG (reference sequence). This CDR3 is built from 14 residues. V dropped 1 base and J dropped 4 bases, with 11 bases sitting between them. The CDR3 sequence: CAWSGAGKNQPQHF. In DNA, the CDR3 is TGTGCCTGGAGTGGGGCAGGGAAGAATCAGCCCCAGCATTTT.

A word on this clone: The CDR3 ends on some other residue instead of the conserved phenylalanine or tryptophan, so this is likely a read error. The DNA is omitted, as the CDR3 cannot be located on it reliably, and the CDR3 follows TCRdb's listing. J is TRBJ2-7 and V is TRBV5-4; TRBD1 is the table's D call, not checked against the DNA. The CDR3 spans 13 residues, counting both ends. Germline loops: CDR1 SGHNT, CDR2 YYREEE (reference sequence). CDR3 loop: CASSLPGQRESSY.

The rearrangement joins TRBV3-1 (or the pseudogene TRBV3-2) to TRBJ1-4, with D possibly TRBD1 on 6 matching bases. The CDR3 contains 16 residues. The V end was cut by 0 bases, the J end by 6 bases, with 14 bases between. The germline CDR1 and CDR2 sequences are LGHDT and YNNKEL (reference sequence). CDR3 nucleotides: TGTGCCAGCAGCCAAGATTCGAGGACAGCTCATGAAAAACTGTTTTTT. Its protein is CASSQDSRTAHEKLFF.

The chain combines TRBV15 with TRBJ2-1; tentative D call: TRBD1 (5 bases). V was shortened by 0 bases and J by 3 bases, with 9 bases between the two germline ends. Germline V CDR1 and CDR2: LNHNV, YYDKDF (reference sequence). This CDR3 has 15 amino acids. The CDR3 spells CATSRDFRVYNEQFF. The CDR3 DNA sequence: TGTGCCACCAGCAGAGATTTCAGGGTCTACAATGAGCAGTTCTTC. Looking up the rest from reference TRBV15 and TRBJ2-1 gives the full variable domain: DAMVIQNPRYQVTQFGKPVTLSCSQTLNHNVMYWYQQKSSQAPKLLFHYYDKDFNNEADTPDNFQSRRPNTSFCFLDIRSPGLGDTAMYLCATSRDFRVYNEQFFGPGTRLTVL.

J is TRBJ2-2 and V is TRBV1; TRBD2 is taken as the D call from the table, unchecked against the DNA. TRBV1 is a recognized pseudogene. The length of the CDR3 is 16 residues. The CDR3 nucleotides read TGCACCAGCAGCCACGCGAGGGGGGGTAACACCGGGGAGCTGTTTTTT. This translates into CTSSHARGGNTGELFF.

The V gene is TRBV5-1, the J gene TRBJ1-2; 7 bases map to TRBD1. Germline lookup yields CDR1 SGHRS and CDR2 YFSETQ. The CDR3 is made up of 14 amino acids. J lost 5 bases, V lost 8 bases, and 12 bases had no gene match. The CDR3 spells CASRRDSQPYGYTF. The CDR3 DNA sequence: TGCGCCAGTCGTCGGGACAGCCAGCCATATGGCTACACCTTC.

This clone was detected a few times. The CDR3 coding sequence is TGTGCCACCAGCTCGTTACTCCCGGGACAGGGAACCGGGGCCAACGTCCTGACTTTC. Protein sequence: CATSSLLPGQGTGANVLTF. V and J are TRBV15 and TRBJ2-6, with TRBD1 identical over 9 bases. This CDR3 is 19 amino acids long. J gave up 4 bases and V 5 bases, and 15 bases lay outside the gene matches. Germline V lookup: CDR1 LNHNV, CDR2 YYDKDF (reference sequence).

The CDR3 spells CASSWQGNQPQHF. CDR3 nucleotide sequence: TGTGCCAGTAGTTGGCAGGGCAATCAGCCCCAGCATTTT. The rearrangement uses TRBV19 and TRBJ1-5; D is unclear. The germline V gene encodes CDR1 LNHDA and CDR2 SQIVND (reference sequence). V lost 5 bases, J lost 2 bases, and 7 bases lay in between. This CDR3 has 13 amino acids. The variable domain in full, completed from reference TRBV19 and TRBJ1-5, reads DGGITQSPKYLFRKEGQNVTLSCEQNLNHDAMYWYRQDPGQGLRLIYYSQIVNDFQKGDIAEGYSVSREKKESFPLTVTSAQKNPTAFYLCASSWQGNQPQHFGDGTRLSIL.

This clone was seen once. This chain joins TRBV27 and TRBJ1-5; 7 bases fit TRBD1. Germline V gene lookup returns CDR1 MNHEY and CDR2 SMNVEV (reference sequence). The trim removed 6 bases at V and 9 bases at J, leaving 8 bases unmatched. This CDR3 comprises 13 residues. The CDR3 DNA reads TGTGCCAGCAGCCGACAGGGCCCGTCGCCCCAGCATTTT. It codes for CASSRQGPSPQHF.

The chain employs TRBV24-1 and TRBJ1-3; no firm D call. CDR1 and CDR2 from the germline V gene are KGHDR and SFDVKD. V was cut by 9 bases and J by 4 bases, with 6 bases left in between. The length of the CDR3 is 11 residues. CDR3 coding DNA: TGTGCCACCGGAGCCGGAAACACCATATATTTT. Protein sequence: CATGAGNTIYF.